What follows describes a single T cell receptor (beta chain). Its specificity is unknown. Repertoires were generated with immunoSEQ multiplex PCR, while TCRdb's copy carries only in-frame clones and drops some. The sample holds over 150,000 clones, about 90% seen once. This entry comes from a study of T cell responses to AZD1222 COVID-19 vaccine. Study-level points and caveats: Compared with day 0, the breadth and depth of the Spike-specific TCR repertoire rose significantly after two doses of AZD1222. Seropositivity was recorded at baseline in only 6 or 7 AZD1222 recipients. Nearly half of unique spike-specific TCRs reportedly avoided B.1.351 and B.1.1.7 mutated regions. In a largely white British group with more females than males, clonal diversity was possibly underestimated.

The starting material was peripheral blood, obtained on day 0 of MenACWY control vaccination. This clonotype was obtained from an adult in good health.

CDR3 sequence: CASTQTGHTERTAYEQYF. CDR3 coding DNA: TGTGCCAGTACTCAAACGGGACACACAGAACGTACCGCCTACGAGCAGTACTTC. The V call is TRBV19, the J call TRBJ2-7; a weak D match, TRBD1 (6 bases). Germline V CDR1 and CDR2: LNHDA, SQIVND (reference sequence). Trimming removed 7 bases from V and 2 bases from J, with 27 bases in between. The CDR3 runs 18 residues.